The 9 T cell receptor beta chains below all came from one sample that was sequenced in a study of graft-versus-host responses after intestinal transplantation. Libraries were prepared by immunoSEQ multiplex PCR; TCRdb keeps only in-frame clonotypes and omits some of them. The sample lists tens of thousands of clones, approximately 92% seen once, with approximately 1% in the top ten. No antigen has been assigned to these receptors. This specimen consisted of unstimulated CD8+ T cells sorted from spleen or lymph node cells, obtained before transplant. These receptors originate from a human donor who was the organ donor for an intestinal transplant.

CDR3: CASIRGGDGYTF. The CDR3 nucleotides read TGTGCCAGCATTCGGGGGGGCGATGGCTACACCTTC. The gene calls are TRBV2 and TRBJ1-2, with D possibly TRBD1 on 6 matching bases. The CDR3 runs to 12 residues. The germline gives CDR1 SNHLY, CDR2 FYNNEI. Trimming pared 7 bases from V and 6 bases from J, leaving 12 bases between.

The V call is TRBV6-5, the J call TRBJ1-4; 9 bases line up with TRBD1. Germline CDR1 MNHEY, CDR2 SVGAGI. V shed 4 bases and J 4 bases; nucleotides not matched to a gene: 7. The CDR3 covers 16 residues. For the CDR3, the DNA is TGTGCCAGCAGTTCAGACAGGGGGATACTTAATGAAAAACTGTTTTTT. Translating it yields CASSSDRGILNEKLFF.

The CDR3 DNA reads as TGTGCCTCCACGCCGGGATCGGGGGACTATGGCTACACCTTC. Protein sequence: CASTPGSGDYGYTF. The gene calls are TRBV9 and TRBJ1-2; maybe TRBD1 (5 bases). Looked up from germline, CDR1 is SGDLS and CDR2 is YYNGEE. Trimming cost V 10 bases and J 3 bases, with 19 bases left between them. CDR3 length equals 14 residues.

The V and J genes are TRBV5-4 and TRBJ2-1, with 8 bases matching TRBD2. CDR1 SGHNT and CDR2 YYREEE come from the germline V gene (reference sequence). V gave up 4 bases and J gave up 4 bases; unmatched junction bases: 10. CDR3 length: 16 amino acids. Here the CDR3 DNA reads TGTGCCAGCAGCAGGCGGCGGGGGGACGATTACAATGAGCAGTTCTTC. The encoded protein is CASSRRRGDDYNEQFF.

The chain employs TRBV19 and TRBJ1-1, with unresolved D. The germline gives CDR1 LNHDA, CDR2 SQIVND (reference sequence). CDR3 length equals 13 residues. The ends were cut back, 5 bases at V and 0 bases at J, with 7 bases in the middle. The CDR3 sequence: CASSAGLNTEAFF. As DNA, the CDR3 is TGTGCCAGTAGTGCAGGCTTGAACACTGAAGCTTTCTTT. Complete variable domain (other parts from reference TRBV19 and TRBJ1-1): DGGITQSPKYLFRKEGQNVTLSCEQNLNHDAMYWYRQDPGQGLRLIYYSQIVNDFQKGDIAEGYSVSREKKESFPLTVTSAQKNPTAFYLCASSAGLNTEAFFGQGTRLTVV.

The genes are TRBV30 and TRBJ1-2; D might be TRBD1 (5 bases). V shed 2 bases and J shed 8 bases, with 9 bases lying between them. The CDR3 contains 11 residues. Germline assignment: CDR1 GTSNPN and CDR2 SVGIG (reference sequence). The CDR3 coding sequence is TGTGCCTGGAGTCGGGGGTTAGGCTACACCTTC. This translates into CAWSRGLGYTF.

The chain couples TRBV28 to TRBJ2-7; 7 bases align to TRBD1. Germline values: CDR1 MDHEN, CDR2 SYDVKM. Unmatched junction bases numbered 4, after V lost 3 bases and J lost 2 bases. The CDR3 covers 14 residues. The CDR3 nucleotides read TGTGCCAGCAGTTTTGGGACAGCGACCTACGAGCAGTACTTC. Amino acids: CASSFGTATYEQYF.

CDR3: CASSSNPGQGTDTQYF. DNA for the CDR3: TGTGCCAGCAGCTCCAATCCGGGACAGGGCACAGATACGCAGTATTTT. This chain joins TRBV7-6 and TRBJ2-3; 8 bases match TRBD1. After removal of 4 bases from V and 1 base from J, the junction contained 7 bases not matched to a gene. The germline CDR1 and CDR2 sequences are SGHVS and FNYEAQ. The length of the CDR3 is 16 residues. Together with reference TRBV7-6 and TRBJ2-3, the CDR3 gives the full variable domain: GAGVSQSPRYKVTKRGQDVALRCDPISGHVSLYWYRQALGQGPEFLTYFNYEAQQDKSGLPNDRFSAERPEGSISTLTIQRTEQRDSAMYRCASSSNPGQGTDTQYFGPGTRLTVL.

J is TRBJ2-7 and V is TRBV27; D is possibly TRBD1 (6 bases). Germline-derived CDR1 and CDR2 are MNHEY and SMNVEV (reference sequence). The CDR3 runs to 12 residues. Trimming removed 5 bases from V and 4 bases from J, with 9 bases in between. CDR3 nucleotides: TGTGCCAGCAGTACTCAGGGGTACGAGCAGTACTTC. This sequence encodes CASSTQGYEQYF.